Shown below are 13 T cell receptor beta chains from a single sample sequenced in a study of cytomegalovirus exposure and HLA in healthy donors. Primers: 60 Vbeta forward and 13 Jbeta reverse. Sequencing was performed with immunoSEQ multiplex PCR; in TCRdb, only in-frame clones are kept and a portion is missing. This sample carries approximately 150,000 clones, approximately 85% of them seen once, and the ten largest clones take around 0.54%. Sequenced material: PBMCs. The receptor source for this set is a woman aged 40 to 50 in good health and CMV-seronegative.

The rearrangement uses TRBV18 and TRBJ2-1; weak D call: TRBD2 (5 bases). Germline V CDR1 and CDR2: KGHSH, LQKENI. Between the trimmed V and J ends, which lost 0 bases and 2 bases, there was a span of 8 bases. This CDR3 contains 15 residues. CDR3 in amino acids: CASSPPSVTYNEQFF. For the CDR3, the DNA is TGTGCCAGCTCACCACCTAGCGTAACCTACAATGAGCAGTTCTTC. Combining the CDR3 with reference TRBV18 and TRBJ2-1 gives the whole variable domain NAGVMQNPRHLVRRRGQEARLRCSPMKGHSHVYWYRQLPEEGLKFMVYLQKENIIDESGMPKERFSAEFPKEGPSILRIQQVVRGDSAAYFCASSPPSVTYNEQFFGPGTRLTVL.

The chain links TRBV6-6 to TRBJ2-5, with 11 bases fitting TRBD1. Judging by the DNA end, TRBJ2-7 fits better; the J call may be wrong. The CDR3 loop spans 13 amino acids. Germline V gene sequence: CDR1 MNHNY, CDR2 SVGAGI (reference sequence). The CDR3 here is CASSPGTGGEQYF. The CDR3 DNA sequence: TGTGCCAGCAGTCCCGGGACAGGGGGCGAGCAGTACTTC.

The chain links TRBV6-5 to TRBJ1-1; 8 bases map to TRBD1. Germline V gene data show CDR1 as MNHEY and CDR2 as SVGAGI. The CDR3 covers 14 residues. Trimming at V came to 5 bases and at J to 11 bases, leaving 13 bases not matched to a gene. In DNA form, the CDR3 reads TGTGCCAGCAGTACCCCAGGGGGCGGGGTAATGGCTTTCTTT. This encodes CASSTPGGGVMAFF.

The CDR3 DNA is TGTGCCTGGAGTGTACGCCACGGACTCGGGGAGCAGTACTTC. This encodes CAWSVRHGLGEQYF. This sequence joins TRBV30 and TRBJ2-7, with TRBD2 as a possible D gene (5 bases). This CDR3 region has 14 residues. Germline lookup yields CDR1 GTSNPN and CDR2 SVGIG (reference sequence). Trimming took off 0 bases at V and 7 bases at J, with 16 bases between the two ends. Filled out from reference TRBV30 and TRBJ2-7, the complete variable domain reads SQTIHQWPATLVQPVGSPLSLECTVEGTSNPNLYWYRQAAGRGLQLLFYSVGIGQISSEVPQNLSASRPQDRQFILSSKKLLLSDSGFYLCAWSVRHGLGEQYFGPGTRLTVT.

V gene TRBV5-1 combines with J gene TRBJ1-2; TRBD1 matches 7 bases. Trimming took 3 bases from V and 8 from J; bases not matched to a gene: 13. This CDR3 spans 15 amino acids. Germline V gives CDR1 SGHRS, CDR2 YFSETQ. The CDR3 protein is CASSSGDSWVGGYTF. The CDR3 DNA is TGCGCCAGCAGCTCGGGGGACAGTTGGGTAGGCGGCTACACCTTC.

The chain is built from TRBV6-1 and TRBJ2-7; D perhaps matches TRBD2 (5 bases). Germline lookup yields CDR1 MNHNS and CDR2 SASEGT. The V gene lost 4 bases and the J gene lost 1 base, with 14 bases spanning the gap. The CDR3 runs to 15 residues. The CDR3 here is CASSAEAAYSYEQYF. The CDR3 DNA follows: TGTGCCAGCAGTGCCGAAGCGGCCTATTCCTACGAGCAGTACTTC.

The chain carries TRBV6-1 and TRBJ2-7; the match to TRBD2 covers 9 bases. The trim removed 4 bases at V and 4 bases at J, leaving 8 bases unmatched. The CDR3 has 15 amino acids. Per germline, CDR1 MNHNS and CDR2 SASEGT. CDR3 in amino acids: CASSASGTSLYEQYF. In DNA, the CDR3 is TGTGCCAGCAGTGCATCCGGGACTAGCTTATACGAGCAGTACTTC.

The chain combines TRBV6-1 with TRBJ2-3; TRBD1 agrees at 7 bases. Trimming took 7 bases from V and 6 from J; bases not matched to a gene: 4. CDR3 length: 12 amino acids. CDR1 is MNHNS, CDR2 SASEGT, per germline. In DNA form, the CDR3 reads TGTGCCAGCAATGACAGGGTTGATACGCAGTATTTT. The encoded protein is CASNDRVDTQYF.

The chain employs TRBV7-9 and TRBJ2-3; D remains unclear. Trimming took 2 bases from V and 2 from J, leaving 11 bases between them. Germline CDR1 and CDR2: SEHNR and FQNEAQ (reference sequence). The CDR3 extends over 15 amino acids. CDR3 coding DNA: TGTGCCAGCAGCTTACGGGTGCCTAACACAGATACGCAGTATTTT. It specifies CASSLRVPNTDTQYF.

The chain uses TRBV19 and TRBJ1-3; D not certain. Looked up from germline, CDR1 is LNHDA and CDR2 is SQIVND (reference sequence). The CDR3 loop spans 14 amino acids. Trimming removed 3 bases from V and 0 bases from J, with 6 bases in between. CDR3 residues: CASSIRGSGNTIYF. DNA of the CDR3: TGTGCCAGTAGTATTCGGGGCTCTGGAAACACCATATATTTT.

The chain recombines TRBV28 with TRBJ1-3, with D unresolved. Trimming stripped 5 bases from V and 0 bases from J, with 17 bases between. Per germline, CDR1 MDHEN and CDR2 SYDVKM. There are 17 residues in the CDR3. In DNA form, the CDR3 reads TGTGCCAGCAGTCTCGGTCCCGGGGAGAGCTCTGGAAACACCATATATTTT. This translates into CASSLGPGESSGNTIYF. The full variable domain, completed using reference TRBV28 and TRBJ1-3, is DVKVTQSSRYLVKRTGEKVFLECVQDMDHENMFWYRQDPGLGLRLIYFSYDVKMKEKGDIPEGYSVSREKKERFSLILESASTNQTSMYLCASSLGPGESSGNTIYFGEGSWLTVV.

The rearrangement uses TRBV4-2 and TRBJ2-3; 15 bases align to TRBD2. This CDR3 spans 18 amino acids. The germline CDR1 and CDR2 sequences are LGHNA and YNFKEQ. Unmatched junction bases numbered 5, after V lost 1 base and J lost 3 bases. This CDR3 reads CASSQGGLAGGSTDTQYF. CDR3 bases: TGTGCCAGCAGCCAAGGGGGACTAGCGGGAGGAAGTACAGATACGCAGTATTTT.

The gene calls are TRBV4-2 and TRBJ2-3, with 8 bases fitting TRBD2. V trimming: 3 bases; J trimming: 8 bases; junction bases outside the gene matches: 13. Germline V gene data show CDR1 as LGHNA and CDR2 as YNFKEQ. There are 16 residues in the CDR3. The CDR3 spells CASSHGLAAPPGTQYF. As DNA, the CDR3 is TGTGCCAGCAGCCACGGACTAGCAGCTCCTCCAGGTACGCAGTATTTT.